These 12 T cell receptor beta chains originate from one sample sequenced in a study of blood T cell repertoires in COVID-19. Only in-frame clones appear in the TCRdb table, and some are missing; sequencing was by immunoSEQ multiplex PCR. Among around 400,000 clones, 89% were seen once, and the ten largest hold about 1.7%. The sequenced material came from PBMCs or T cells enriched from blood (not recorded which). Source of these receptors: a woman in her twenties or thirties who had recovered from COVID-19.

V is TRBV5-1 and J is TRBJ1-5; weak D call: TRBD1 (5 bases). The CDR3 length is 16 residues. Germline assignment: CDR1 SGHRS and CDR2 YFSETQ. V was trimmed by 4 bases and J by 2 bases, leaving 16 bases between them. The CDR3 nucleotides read TGCGCCAGCAGCCCGGAGGGGCGCCTCGGCAATCAGCCCCAGCATTTT. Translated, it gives CASSPEGRLGNQPQHF.

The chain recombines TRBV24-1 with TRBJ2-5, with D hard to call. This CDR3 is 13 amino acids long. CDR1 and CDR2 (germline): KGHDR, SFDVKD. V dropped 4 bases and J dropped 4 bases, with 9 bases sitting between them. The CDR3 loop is CATSDPSSETQYF. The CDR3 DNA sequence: TGTGCCACCAGTGACCCGAGTTCAGAGACCCAGTACTTC.

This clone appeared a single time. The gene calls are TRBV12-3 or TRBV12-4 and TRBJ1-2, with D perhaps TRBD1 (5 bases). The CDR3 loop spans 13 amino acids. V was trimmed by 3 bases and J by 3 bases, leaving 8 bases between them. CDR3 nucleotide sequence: TGTGCCAGCAGTTTTTCGGGGGACTATGGCTACACCTTC. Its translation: CASSFSGDYGYTF.

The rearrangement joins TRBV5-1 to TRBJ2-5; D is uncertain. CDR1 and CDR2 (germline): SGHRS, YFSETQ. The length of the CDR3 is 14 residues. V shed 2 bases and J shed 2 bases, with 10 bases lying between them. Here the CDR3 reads CASSFSSPQETQYF. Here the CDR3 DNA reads TGCGCCAGCAGCTTTAGCAGCCCACAAGAGACCCAGTACTTC. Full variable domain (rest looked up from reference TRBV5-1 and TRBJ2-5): KAGVTQTPRYLIKTRGQQVTLSCSPISGHRSVSWYQQTPGQGLQFLFEYFSETQRNKGNFPGRFSGRQFSNSRSEMNVSTLELGDSALYLCASSFSSPQETQYFGPGTRLLVL.

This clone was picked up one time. In DNA form, the CDR3 reads TGTGCCAGCAGTTCAGGGGGCCTAAACACTGAAGCTTTCTTT. As protein: CASSSGGLNTEAFF. The J gene is TRBJ1-1, the V gene TRBV27; 8 bases match TRBD1. The CDR3 runs 14 residues. The V gene's germline CDR1 is MNHEY and CDR2 SMNVEV (reference sequence). After removal of 4 bases from V and 2 bases from J, the junction contained 3 bases not matched to a gene.

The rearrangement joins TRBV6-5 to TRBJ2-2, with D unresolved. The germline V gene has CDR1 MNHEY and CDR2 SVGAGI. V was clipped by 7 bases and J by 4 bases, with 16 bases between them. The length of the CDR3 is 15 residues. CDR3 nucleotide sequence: TGTGCCAGCACCCCCGAGTGGGCAAGCACCGGGGAGCTGTTTTTT. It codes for CASTPEWASTGELFF.

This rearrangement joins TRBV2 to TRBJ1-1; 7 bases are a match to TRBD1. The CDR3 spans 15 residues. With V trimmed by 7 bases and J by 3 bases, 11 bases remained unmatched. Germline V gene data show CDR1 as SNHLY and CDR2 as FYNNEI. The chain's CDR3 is CASNKVGGGYTEAFF. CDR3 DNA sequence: TGTGCCAGCAATAAAGTCGGAGGGGGCTACACTGAAGCTTTCTTT.

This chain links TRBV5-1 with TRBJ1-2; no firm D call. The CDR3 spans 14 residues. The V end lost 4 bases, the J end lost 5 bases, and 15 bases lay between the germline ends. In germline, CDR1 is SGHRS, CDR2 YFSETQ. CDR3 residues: CASSPGSSSYGYTF. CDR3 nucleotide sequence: TGCGCCAGCAGCCCCGGGAGCAGCAGTTATGGCTACACCTTC.

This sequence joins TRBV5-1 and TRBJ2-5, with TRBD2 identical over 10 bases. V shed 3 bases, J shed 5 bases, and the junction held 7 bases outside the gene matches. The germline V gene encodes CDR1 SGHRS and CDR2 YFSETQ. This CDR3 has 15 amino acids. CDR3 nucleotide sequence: TGCGCCAGCAGCTCTAGCGGGAGACGCCTGGAGACCCAGTACTTC. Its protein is CASSSSGRRLETQYF.

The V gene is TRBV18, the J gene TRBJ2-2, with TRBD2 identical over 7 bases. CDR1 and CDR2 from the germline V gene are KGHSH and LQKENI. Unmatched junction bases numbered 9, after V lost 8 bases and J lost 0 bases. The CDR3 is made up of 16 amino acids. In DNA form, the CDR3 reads TGTGCCAGCACCGCTTGGCGGGAGTCGAACACCGGGGAGCTGTTTTTT. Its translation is CASTAWRESNTGELFF.

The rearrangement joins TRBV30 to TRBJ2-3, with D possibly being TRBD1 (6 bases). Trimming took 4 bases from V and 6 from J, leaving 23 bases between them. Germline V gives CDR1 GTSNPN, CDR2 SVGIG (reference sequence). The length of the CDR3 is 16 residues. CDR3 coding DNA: TGTGCCTGGAATGTTGGGACACCCGAATCGGAGGATACGCAGTATTTT. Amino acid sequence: CAWNVGTPESEDTQYF. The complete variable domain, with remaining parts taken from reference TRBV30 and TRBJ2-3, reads SQTIHQWPATLVQPVGSPLSLECTVEGTSNPNLYWYRQAAGRGLQLLFYSVGIGQISSEVPQNLSASRPQDRQFILSSKKLLLSDSGFYLCAWNVGTPESEDTQYFGPGTRLTVL.

CDR3: CASSEEGVRYTF. Written as DNA, the CDR3 is TGTGCCAGCAGTGAAGAGGGGGTGCGCTACACCTTC. The gene calls are TRBV2 and TRBJ1-2, with D perhaps TRBD1 (6 bases). V was clipped by 1 base and J by 9 bases, with 9 bases between them. Per the germline V gene, CDR1 is SNHLY and CDR2 is FYNNEI. This CDR3 contains 12 residues.